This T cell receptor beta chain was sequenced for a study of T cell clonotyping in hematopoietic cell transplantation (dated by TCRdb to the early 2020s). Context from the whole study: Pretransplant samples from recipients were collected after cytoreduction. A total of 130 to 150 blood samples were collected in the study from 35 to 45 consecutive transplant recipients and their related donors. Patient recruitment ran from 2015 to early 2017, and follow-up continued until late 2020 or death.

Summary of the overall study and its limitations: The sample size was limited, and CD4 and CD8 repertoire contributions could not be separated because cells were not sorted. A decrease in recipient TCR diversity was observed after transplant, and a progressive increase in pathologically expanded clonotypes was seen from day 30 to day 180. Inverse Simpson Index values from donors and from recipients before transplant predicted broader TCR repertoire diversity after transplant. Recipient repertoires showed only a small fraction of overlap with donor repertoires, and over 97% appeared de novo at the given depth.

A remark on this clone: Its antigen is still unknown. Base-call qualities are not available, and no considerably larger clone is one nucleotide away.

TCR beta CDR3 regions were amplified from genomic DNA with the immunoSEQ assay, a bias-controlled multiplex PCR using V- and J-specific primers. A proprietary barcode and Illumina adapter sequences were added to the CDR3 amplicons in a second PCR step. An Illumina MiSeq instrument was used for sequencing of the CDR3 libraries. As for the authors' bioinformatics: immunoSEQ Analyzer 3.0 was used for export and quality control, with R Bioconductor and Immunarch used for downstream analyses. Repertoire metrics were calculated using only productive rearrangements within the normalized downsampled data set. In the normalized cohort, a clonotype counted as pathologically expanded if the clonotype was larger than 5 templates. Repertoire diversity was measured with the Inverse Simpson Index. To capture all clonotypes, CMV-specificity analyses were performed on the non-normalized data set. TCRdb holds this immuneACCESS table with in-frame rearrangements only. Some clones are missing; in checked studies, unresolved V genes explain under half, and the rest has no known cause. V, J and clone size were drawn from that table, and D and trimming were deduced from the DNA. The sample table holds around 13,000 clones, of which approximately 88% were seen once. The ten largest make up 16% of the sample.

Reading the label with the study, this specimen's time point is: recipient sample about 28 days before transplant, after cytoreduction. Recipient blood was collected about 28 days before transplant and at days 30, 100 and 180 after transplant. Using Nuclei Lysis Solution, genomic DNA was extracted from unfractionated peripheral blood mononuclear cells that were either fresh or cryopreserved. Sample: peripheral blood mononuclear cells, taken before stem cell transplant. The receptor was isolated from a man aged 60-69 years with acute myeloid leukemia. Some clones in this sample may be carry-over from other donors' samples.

Read as DNA, the sequence is TGTGCCAGCAGGCGAAAGACCATGAACACTGAAGCTTTCTTT. Translated, this is CASRRKTMNTEAFF. Recombination linked TRBV7-2 to TRBJ1-1, with an unclear D gene assignment. Trimming removed 6 bases from V and 0 bases from J, leaving 11 bases between the germline ends. Counted from cysteine to phenylalanine, this CDR3 has 14 amino acids. Left in the record is the CDR3 DNA by itself, 42 bases read in frame from the first base. The germline V gene gives CDR1 as SGHTA and CDR2 as FQGNSA.